A single sample is the source of the 17 T cell receptor beta chains below, sequenced in a study of Ad26.COV2.S vaccination and SARS-CoV-2 variants. Data came from immunoSEQ multiplex PCR; TCRdb stores just in-frame clones and leaves some out. The sample contains fewer than 150,000 clones, roughly 85% of which appear only once. This material consisted of peripheral blood, taken after recovery from COVID-19. The receptors were gathered from a human donor who had recovered from COVID-19.

V and J are TRBV9 and TRBJ1-1; no clear D gene. The CDR3 runs 15 residues. Trimming cost V 4 bases and J 0 bases, with 13 bases left between them. Germline CDR1 reads SGDLS; CDR2 reads YYNGEE. For the CDR3, the DNA is TGTGCCAGCAGCCCAAGGGAGGTAATGAACACTGAAGCTTTCTTT. This codes for CASSPREVMNTEAFF.

The genes are TRBV7-2 and TRBJ2-5; 9 nucleotides line up with TRBD2. The CDR3 spans 14 residues. Germline CDR1 reads SGHTA; CDR2 reads FQGNSA. The V and J ends lost 3 bases and 4 bases, in that order; junction bases with no gene match: 3. This chain's CDR3 is CASSFRGGGETQYF. The CDR3 DNA sequence: TGTGCCAGCAGCTTCCGCGGGGGGGGAGAGACCCAGTACTTC.

V gene TRBV29-1 combines with J gene TRBJ1-1; the D is unclear. Germline V gene data show CDR1 as SQVTM and CDR2 as ANQGSEA. CDR3 length: 13 residues. With 6 bases removed from V and 5 bases from J, the gap between germline ends came to 16 bases. This chain's CDR3 is CSVLSSLVTEAFF. The CDR3 DNA is TGCAGCGTCCTAAGCTCTTTAGTTACTGAAGCTTTCTTT.

The V gene is TRBV12-5, the J gene TRBJ2-3; 10 bases map to TRBD2. Germline-derived CDR1 and CDR2 are LGHNT and FRNRAP. This CDR3 region has 16 residues. Trimming removed 0 bases from V and 6 bases from J; junction bases left unmatched: 6. CDR3 sequence (DNA): TGTGCTAGTGGTTTGGTACTCATAGCGGGGGGTGATACGCAGTATTTT. Protein product: CASGLVLIAGGDTQYF.

This clone appeared a single time. V is TRBV28 and J is TRBJ1-1; D is perhaps TRBD1 (5 bases). There are 15 residues in the CDR3. The germline CDR1 and CDR2 sequences are MDHEN and SYDVKM. Trimming stripped 3 bases from V and 1 base from J, with 12 bases between. The CDR3 DNA is TGTGCCAGCAGTTTCCGGGGACTGACGAACACTGAAGCTTTCTTT. Its translation: CASSFRGLTNTEAFF.

This chain connects TRBV3-1 (or the pseudogene TRBV3-2) to TRBJ2-5; 9 nucleotides match TRBD1. Trimming cost V 4 bases and J 5 bases; bases outside gene matches: 5. The CDR3 sequence is 14 residues long. Germline V gene data show CDR1 as LGHDT and CDR2 as YNNKEL (reference sequence). CDR3 DNA: TGTGCCAGCAGCCCGGGACAGGGAGGTGAGACCCAGTACTTC. This encodes CASSPGQGGETQYF.

The genes are TRBV19 and TRBJ1-1; no clear D gene. CDR1 and CDR2 (germline): LNHDA, SQIVND (reference sequence). V was trimmed by 3 bases and J by 3 bases, leaving 14 bases between them. The CDR3 is made up of 15 amino acids. The CDR3 here is CASSIGRSKDTEAFF. As DNA, the CDR3 is TGTGCCAGTAGTATCGGACGGAGCAAGGACACTGAAGCTTTCTTT.

J is TRBJ2-3 and V is TRBV4-3; a possible D gene is TRBD2 (5 bases). The CDR3 covers 15 residues. Germline V gene sequence: CDR1 LGHNA, CDR2 YSLEER. Trimming cost V 0 bases and J 5 bases, with 12 bases left between them. The CDR3 loop is CASSQDWVEGDTQYF. The CDR3 DNA follows: TGCGCCAGCAGCCAAGATTGGGTAGAGGGAGATACGCAGTATTTT.

The CDR3 sequence: CASSFGRQYNEQFF. CDR3 nucleotide sequence: TGTGCCAGCAGCTTTGGCAGGCAGTACAATGAGCAGTTCTTC. The genes are TRBV5-6 and TRBJ2-1, with no clear D. Germline CDR1 reads SGHDT; CDR2 reads YYEEEE. CDR3 length: 14 residues. Trimming took 2 bases from V and 4 from J, leaving 10 bases between them.

The rearrangement links TRBV5-6 to TRBJ2-5; possible D gene TRBD1, 5 bases. Looked up from germline, CDR1 is SGHDT and CDR2 is YYEEEE. This CDR3 contains 14 residues. V was cut by 1 base and J by 4 bases, with 11 bases left in between. The CDR3 DNA reads TGTGCCAGCAGCTTGTCAGGGAATGGAGAGACCCAGTACTTC. This codes for CASSLSGNGETQYF.

The chain couples TRBV28 to TRBJ2-3; D gene ambiguous. This CDR3 contains 14 residues. Trimming removed 1 base from V and 1 base from J, with 6 bases in between. Germline CDR1 is MDHEN and CDR2 is SYDVKM. The CDR3 bases are TGTGCCAGCAGTTTATTGGTGCGCACAGATACGCAGTATTTT. As protein: CASSLLVRTDTQYF.

The chain employs TRBV28 and TRBJ1-5; D is unresolved. Per the germline V gene, CDR1 is MDHEN and CDR2 is SYDVKM. The CDR3 is 16 amino acids. Trimming pared 1 base from V and 1 base from J, leaving 11 bases between. The CDR3 DNA follows: TGTGCCAGCAGTTTATCTTATGCCCCCAGCAATCAGCCCCAGCATTTT. This translates into CASSLSYAPSNQPQHF.

The rearrangement uses TRBV9 and TRBJ2-7; the D gene is possibly TRBD2 (6 bases). The CDR3 has 14 residues. Trimming removed 0 bases at V and 2 bases at J, with 9 bases between. Germline V lookup: CDR1 SGDLS, CDR2 YYNGEE. The CDR3, as DNA: TGTGCCAGCAGCGTAGACGGCGGGGCCTACGAGCAGTACTTC. This gives the protein CASSVDGGAYEQYF.

The chain carries TRBV3-1 (or the pseudogene TRBV3-2) and TRBJ2-7; tentatively, D is TRBD1 (7 bases). CDR1 and CDR2 from the germline V gene are LGHDT and YNNKEL (reference sequence). The CDR3 extends over 14 amino acids. The V gene lost 4 bases and the J gene lost 6 bases, with 16 bases spanning the gap. CDR3 loop: CASSPDRDSPEQYF. CDR3 DNA sequence: TGTGCCAGCAGCCCCGACAGGGACTCACCCGAGCAGTACTTC.

The chain joins TRBV28 to TRBJ1-5; D is undetermined. Trimming shortened V by 2 bases and J by 1 base, and 6 bases separated the two germline ends. CDR3 length equals 14 residues. From germline, CDR1 is MDHEN and CDR2 SYDVKM. For the CDR3, the DNA is TGTGCCAGCAGTTTAATGGAAAGCAATCAGCCCCAGCATTTT. Translated: CASSLMESNQPQHF.

The gene calls are TRBV5-1 and TRBJ2-2; possibly TRBD1 for D (7 bases). This CDR3 comprises 16 residues. V lost 0 bases and J 4 bases, leaving 13 bases between the germline ends. Germline V gene lookup returns CDR1 SGHRS and CDR2 YFSETQ. For the CDR3, the DNA is TGCGCCAGCAGCTTGGACGCAGGGGGAGGCACCGGGGAGCTGTTTTTT. Protein: CASSLDAGGGTGELFF.

The chain couples TRBV28 to TRBJ1-4; 11 positions match TRBD1. There are 17 residues in the CDR3. Germline CDR1 is MDHEN and CDR2 is SYDVKM. V shed 6 bases, J shed 10 bases, and the junction held 16 bases outside the gene matches. This CDR3 is CASRRWFRDRGAGKLFF. The CDR3 nucleotides are TGTGCCAGCAGGCGGTGGTTCCGGGACAGGGGGGCGGGAAAACTGTTTTTT.